The 15 T cell receptor beta chains below come from one sample, sequenced in a study of T-cell reconstitution after alpha-beta-depleted transplantation in children. The TCRbeta library was prepared with unique molecular identifiers. TCRdb redid the calling of the PCR reads with MiXCR, one entry per CDR3 protein. The table shows more than 550,000 distinct CDR3 sequences, with 10% occurring only once. The input for sequencing was PBMCs from the stem cell graft donor, taken from the stem cell graft. The receptors derive from a human donor who donated a stem cell graft to a child with acute myeloid leukemia.

The rearrangement uses TRBV29-1 and TRBJ2-7; 9 nucleotides line up with TRBD1. Germline V CDR1 and CDR2: SQVTM, ANQGSEA. The CDR3 spans 13 residues. Germline trimming cut 6 bases from V and 2 bases from J; bases unmatched to any gene: 5. The CDR3 nucleotides are TGCAGCGTAGGACAGGGGAGCGCCTACGAGCAGTACTTC. Encoded protein: CSVGQGSAYEQYF.

CDR3 in amino acids: CASSLQGAATQYF. The CDR3 region has the DNA TGTGCCAGCAGCTTACAGGGTGCAGCTACGCAGTATTTT. This chain joins TRBV7-2 and TRBJ2-3; a possible D gene is TRBD1 (5 bases). CDR3 length equals 13 residues. V was pared by 2 bases and J by 8 bases, with 11 bases between. CDR1 and CDR2 (germline): SGHTA, FQGNSA.

There are a few counts of this clonotype. This rearrangement joins TRBV19 to TRBJ1-5; D is unclear. The V end was cut by 5 bases, the J end by 6 bases, with 14 bases between. The V gene's germline CDR1 is LNHDA and CDR2 SQIVND (reference sequence). The length of the CDR3 is 14 residues. CDR3: CASSSGLGSQPQHF. The CDR3, as DNA: TGTGCCAGTAGTTCGGGCCTCGGGAGTCAGCCCCAGCATTTT.

This clonotype has a handful of counts. The V and J genes are TRBV12-3 or TRBV12-4 and TRBJ2-3; D is unclear. The CDR3 consists of 16 residues. The V end lost 1 base, the J end lost 1 base, and 12 bases lay between the germline ends. This CDR3 reads CASSLEPKPGTDTQYF. CDR3 coding DNA: TGTGCCAGCAGTTTAGAGCCCAAGCCCGGCACAGATACGCAGTATTTT.

This clonotype was detected many times. V usage is TRBV12-3 or TRBV12-4 and J usage is TRBJ2-7; no firm D call. This CDR3 comprises 11 residues. Trimming cost V 0 bases and J 7 bases, with 4 bases left between them. This CDR3 reads CASSLAGEQYF. The DNA for the CDR3 is TGTGCCAGCAGTTTAGCAGGGGAGCAGTACTTC.

This clonotype was counted many times. The rearrangement uses TRBV12-3 or TRBV12-4 and TRBJ2-1; D unclear. The V end lost 7 bases, the J end lost 8 bases, and 9 bases lay between the germline ends. The CDR3 runs to 11 residues. The CDR3 DNA reads as TGTGCCAGCACTCTTTACCATGAGCAGTTCTTC. Protein: CASTLYHEQFF.

A remark on this clonotype: Given a much more abundant clone one base away, this may be a read error. The V gene is TRBV5-1, the J gene TRBJ1-2; 10 bases agree with TRBD1. CDR3 length equals 16 residues. Germline V lookup: CDR1 SGHRS, CDR2 YFSETQ. CDR3 protein: CASSRTGTGANYGYIF. The CDR3 nucleotides are TGCGCCAGCAGCCGAACCGGGACAGGGGCTAACTATGGCTACATCTTC.

V usage is TRBV7-9 and J usage is TRBJ2-1; possibly TRBD2 for D (6 bases). This CDR3 has 15 residues. Germline-derived CDR1 and CDR2 are SEHNR and FQNEAQ (reference sequence). Trimming left V 1 base short and J 5 bases short, with 12 bases between. The CDR3 reads CASSLVGTANNEQFF. The CDR3 bases are TGTGCCAGCAGCTTAGTTGGGACTGCCAACAATGAGCAGTTCTTC.

This clonotype was detected a few times. This chain uses TRBV5-1 with TRBJ2-3; possibly TRBD2 for D (6 bases). The CDR3 consists of 14 residues. CDR1 is SGHRS, CDR2 YFSETQ, per germline. Trimming shortened V by 7 bases and J by 0 bases, and 12 bases separated the two germline ends. The CDR3 is CASGRLPSTDTQYF. The DNA of the CDR3 is TGCGCCAGCGGGAGGCTCCCAAGCACAGATACGCAGTATTTT.

Of note for this clonotype: Sequence at one end of the junction differs from germline and may be a read error. This chain links TRBV2 with TRBJ1-5, with 8 positions matching TRBD1. CDR3 length: 11 amino acids. Germline V gene data show CDR1 as SNHLY and CDR2 as FYNNEI. The CDR3 loop reads CASSRDRRIFF. DNA for the CDR3: TGTGCCAGCAGTCGGGACAGGCGGATTTTTTTT.

In its sample, this clonotype was seen many times. This chain uses TRBV6-2 or TRBV6-3 with TRBJ2-2, with D possibly being TRBD1 (6 bases). From germline, CDR1 is MNHEY and CDR2 SVGEGT. This CDR3 spans 14 amino acids. V was pared by 7 bases and J by 1 base, with 10 bases between. CDR3: CASKDRMNTGELFF. Here the CDR3 DNA reads TGTGCCAGCAAAGACAGGATGAACACCGGGGAGCTGTTTTTT.

At least ten counts were recorded for this clonotype. The gene calls are TRBV7-3 and TRBJ2-1; the D is unclear. CDR3 length: 13 amino acids. V lost 5 bases, J lost 2 bases, and 7 bases lay in between. The V gene's germline CDR1 is SGHTA and CDR2 FQGTGA. Here the CDR3 DNA reads TGTGCCAGCAGCCGTACTACCTACAATGAGCAGTTCTTC. This encodes CASSRTTYNEQFF.

This clonotype has a count of ten or more. This chain connects TRBV20-1 to TRBJ2-7; the match to TRBD2 covers 7 bases. From germline, CDR1 is DFQATT and CDR2 SNEGSKA (reference sequence). V gave up 8 bases and J gave up 7 bases; unmatched junction bases: 14. CDR3 length: 13 amino acids. The CDR3 coding sequence is TGCAGTCCTATCCCAGGGACTATTGGGGAGCAGTACTTC. This translates into CSPIPGTIGEQYF.

This clonotype was recorded at least ten times. The chain employs TRBV29-1 and TRBJ1-3; D not certain. V shed 6 bases and J shed 4 bases, with 13 bases lying between them. The CDR3 is made up of 13 amino acids. Germline CDR1 SQVTM, CDR2 ANQGSEA. Written as DNA, the CDR3 is TGCAGCGTCCGTTATGTGGGGGGAAACACCATATATTTT. It yields the protein CSVRYVGGNTIYF.

The V gene is TRBV7-9, the J gene TRBJ2-3; no definite D call. CDR1 and CDR2 (germline): SEHNR, FQNEAQ (reference sequence). V lost 1 base and J lost 2, with 10 bases in between. This CDR3 is 15 amino acids long. The CDR3 DNA reads TGTGCCAGCAGCTTAGTCGGCGGAGCCACAGATACGCAGTATTTT. Protein product: CASSLVGGATDTQYF. The full variable domain, in which reference TRBV7-9 and TRBJ2-3 provide the parts outside the CDR3, is DTGVSQNPRHKITKRGQNVTFRCDPISEHNRLYWYRQTLGQGPEFLTYFQNEAQLEKSRLLSDRFSAERPKGSFSTLEIQRTEQGDSAMYLCASSLVGGATDTQYFGPGTRLTVL.